The subject of this entry is one TCR beta chain. Its antigen remains unidentified. A much larger clone lies a single base off, so this may be a read error. The germline V gene supplies CDR1 ENHRY and CDR2 SYGVKD. Including the terminal cysteine and phenylalanine, the CDR3 comprises 14 residues. Just CDR3 DNA is preserved here, 42 bases in frame from base 1. Ophthalmopathy patients had moderately to severely active disease, Clinical Activity Score of at least 3, NOSPECS grade of at least 4, and duration under 3 months. Patients with uncontrolled infections, other autoimmune diseases, pregnancy or lactation were excluded. Diagnoses were established on the basis of clinical symptoms, serum thyroxine and TRAb, thyroid ultrasound, and orbital computed tomography. PBMCs were separated from roughly 10 ml of fresh peripheral blood using Ficoll-Paque density gradient centrifugation. Trizol reagent was used to extract total RNA, and RNA quality was then checked on an Agilent 2100 Bioanalyzer.

The data derive from a study of T cells in Graves' hyperthyroidism and ophthalmopathy (dated by TCRdb to about 2019). Regarding the research as a whole: Peripheral blood samples were taken at the time of initial diagnosis, prior to any treatment. A discovery cohort of about a hundred patients, roughly 40 with Graves' ophthalmopathy and over 55 with stable Graves' hyperthyroidism, was used to find distinguishing TCR V-J signatures. An independent validation cohort of under 20 hyperthyroidism patients and some 15 patients who later progressed to ophthalmopathy tested prospective prediction of ophthalmopathy. The roughly 94 discovery patients were randomly split 7:3 into training and test sets. In addition, the study compared T-cell repertoires in thyroid tissue and in blood from roughly 6 Graves' hyperthyroidism patients. Once sampling was done, hyperthyroidism patients were given methimazole at a starting dose of 30 mg daily, whereas ophthalmopathy patients were given high-dose intravenous methylprednisolone. TCR Vbeta CDR3 sequencing of some 140 peripheral blood samples (fewer than 45 ophthalmopathy, around 80 hyperthyroidism and approximately 17 progressor patients) is reported in the paper.

Study-wide conclusions, independent of this receptor: Blood samples also contained most of the expanded thyroid clonotypes (frequency above 0.001), which suggests that blood repertoires may reflect thyroid immune responses. A model built on a 13 V-J signature distinguished ophthalmopathy from stable hyperthyroidism, reaching about 88% sensitivity and 81.08% specificity in cross-validation and 80%/75% in testing. No statistical method was used to set the sample size in advance, and investigators knew the group allocation. In validation, progression to ophthalmopathy was predicted by the model with 70% to 71% sensitivity and just over 72% specificity, a median of approximately 7.1 months before onset.

The TCR beta CDR3 regions were amplified from the RNA transcripts. For the first round of RT-PCR on the TCR CDR3, the HTBI primer set was used together with the Qiagen OneStep RT-PCR kit. Libraries were constructed in a second round of multiplex PCR, after which size selection and purification were carried out. Paired-end sequencing of the libraries was performed with 100 bp reads on an Illumina HiSeq2000. Per the source publication's procedure: SOAPnuke was used to process the raw data, removing reads that contained adapters or uncalled bases, had a mean Phred below 15, or lacked an exact match to the constant primer or identifier. COPE v1.2.5 was used to merge the high-quality paired reads, and each unique nucleotide sequence was defined as a clonotype. MiTCR v1.1 was used to align the clonotypes against IMGT TRBV, TRBD and TRBJ reference segments. Analysis was restricted to V-J combinations with a frequency above 0.0001, which covered 99.2% of repertoires. The TCS score was defined as F50 (clonal expansion) divided by E x V (chaos), with BLOSUM62-based TCRdist calculated between CDR3 peptides within each V-J. Welch's t-statistics and random forest reduced 514 V-J features to around 14, which were used in a naive Bayes classifier (R e1071). The Morisita-Horn index was used to measure how similar the thyroid and blood repertoires were. Starting from the raw public reads, TCRdb applied fastp trimming at Q25, assembled clones with MiXCR and retained in-frame beta chains. Rows are combined by CDR3 protein, so each entry shows the most common genes and DNA. The V and J calls were determined by TCRdb, not by the authors. Here the sample has hundreds of thousands of distinct CDR3 sequences; under 15% occur a single time. The ten largest clonotypes hold about 3.9% of the sample.

The V gene is TRBV10-3 and the J gene is TRBJ1-2; the D gene remains uncertain. The sample was blood. This TCR derives from a woman aged 40-49 years with Graves' ophthalmopathy. The DNA is TGTGCCGTCAGTGTGTCCGGCAGTGACTATGGCTACACCTTC. Its product reads: CAVSVSGSDYGYTF.